This paragraph reports one TCR beta chain. Antigen specificity is unknown. This CDR3 region has 13 residues. Deletions cut 4 bases from V and 9 bases from J, with 13 bases between. Per the germline V gene, CDR1 is MNHEY and CDR2 is SMNVEV (reference sequence). This sample stems from a study of OX40 agonist ivuxolimab in advanced cancers. Study as a whole: A male proportion of just over 80% was recorded, with mean age 60 years and range about 20 to 79.

Study outcomes and limitations: Average numbers of expanded clones were greater in CD8+ T cells than in CD4+. The 0.1-3.0 mg/kg partial responders had among the lowest clonal expansion.

TCRdb's copy holds only in-frame clones and misses some; the assay was immunoSEQ multiplex PCR. The profile shows under 45,000 clones, about 81% of them singletons. Sequenced here: CD4+ or CD8+ T cells sorted from blood, sampled in a trial of the OX40 agonist ivuxolimab. The rearrangement joins TRBV27 to TRBJ2-1; perhaps D is TRBD1 or TRBD2 (6 bases each). The receptor comes from an adult with an advanced solid tumor such as melanoma, head and neck, liver or kidney cancer. DNA for the CDR3: TGTGCCAGCAGTTATTGGGGGGCTGGTGAGCAGTTCTTC. Its protein product is CASSYWGAGEQFF.